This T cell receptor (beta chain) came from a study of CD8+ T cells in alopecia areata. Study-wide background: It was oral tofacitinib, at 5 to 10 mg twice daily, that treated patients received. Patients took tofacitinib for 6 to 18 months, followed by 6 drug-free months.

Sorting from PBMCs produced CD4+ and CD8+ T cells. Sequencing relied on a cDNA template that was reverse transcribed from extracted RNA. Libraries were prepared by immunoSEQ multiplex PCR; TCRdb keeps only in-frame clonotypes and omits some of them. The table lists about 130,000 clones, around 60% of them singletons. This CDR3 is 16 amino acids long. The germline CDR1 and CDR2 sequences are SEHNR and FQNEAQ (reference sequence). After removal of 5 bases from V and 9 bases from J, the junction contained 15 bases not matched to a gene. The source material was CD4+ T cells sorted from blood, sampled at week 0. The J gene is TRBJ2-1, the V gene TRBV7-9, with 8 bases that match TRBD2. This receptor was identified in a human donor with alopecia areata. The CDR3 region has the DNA TGTGCCAGCAGCCACCGAGCGGGACTAGAAGGTCGTGAGCAGTTCTTC. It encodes CASSHRAGLEGREQFF. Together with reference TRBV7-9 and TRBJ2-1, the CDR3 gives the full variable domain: DTGVSQNPRHKITKRGQNVTFRCDPISEHNRLYWYRQTLGQGPEFLTYFQNEAQLEKSRLLSDRFSAERPKGSFSTLEIQRTEQGDSAMYLCASSHRAGLEGREQFFGPGTRLTVL.